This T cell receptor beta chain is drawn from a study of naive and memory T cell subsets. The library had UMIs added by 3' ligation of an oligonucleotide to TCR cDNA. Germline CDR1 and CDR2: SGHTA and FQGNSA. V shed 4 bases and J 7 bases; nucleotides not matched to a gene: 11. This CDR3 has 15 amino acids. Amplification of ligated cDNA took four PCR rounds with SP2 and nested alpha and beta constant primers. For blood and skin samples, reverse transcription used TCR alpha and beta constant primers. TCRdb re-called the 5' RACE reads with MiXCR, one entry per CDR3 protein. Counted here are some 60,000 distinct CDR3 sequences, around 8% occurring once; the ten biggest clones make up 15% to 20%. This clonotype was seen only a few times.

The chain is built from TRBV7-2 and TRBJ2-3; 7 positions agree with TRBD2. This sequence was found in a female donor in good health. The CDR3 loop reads CASSSGTTRRNTQYF. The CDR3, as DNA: TGTGCCAGCAGCTCCGGGACTACCCGACGCAATACGCAGTATTTT.